This TCR beta chain was profiled in a study of blood T cell repertoires in COVID-19. Turning to the study itself: Sources were T cells, B-cell-depleted T cells, or PBMCs; the material itself was cDNA or gDNA.

Assignments of participants to cohorts depended upon their own reported clinical history. Two consecutive negative NP/OP PCR tests, clearance, or resolved symptoms defined Cohort 3 recovery. Profiled with immunoSEQ multiplex PCR; TCRdb holds only in-frame clones, not every one. Among 200,000 to 250,000 clones listed, 86% were seen once. This clone was counted once. This TCR came from a woman in her forties or fifties who had recovered from COVID-19. The sequencing input was PBMCs or T cells enriched from blood (not recorded which).

CDR3 sequence reads: CASSRTGATYNEQFF. The DNA for the CDR3 is TGTGCCAGCTCACGGACAGGGGCCACCTACAATGAGCAGTTCTTC. The chain couples TRBV18 to TRBJ2-1; 9 bases line up with TRBD1. Germline assignment: CDR1 KGHSH and CDR2 LQKENI. J lost 2 bases, V lost 4 bases, and 3 bases had no gene match. CDR3 length: 15 amino acids.